Each of the 24 T cell receptor beta chains below was sequenced from the same sample in a study of PD-1 blockade in classical Hodgkin lymphoma. Each and every patient relapsed after autologous stem cell transplantation, and patients got differing brentuximab vedotin exposure. Profiled with immunoSEQ multiplex PCR; TCRdb holds only in-frame clones, not every one. The data hold some 93,000 clones, with about nine tenths observed a single time. This sample comprised peripheral blood mononuclear cells (PBMCs), obtained at baseline. The receptor source for this set is a human donor with classical Hodgkin lymphoma.

The chain combines TRBV27 with TRBJ2-7, with 7 bases matching TRBD2. The CDR3 spans 14 residues. Germline V gives CDR1 MNHEY, CDR2 SMNVEV (reference sequence). The J segment lost 1 base and the V segment lost 2 bases, leaving 2 bases of the junction unmatched. The CDR3 here is CASSLRGVSYEQYF. The CDR3 nucleotides are TGTGCCAGCAGTTTACGGGGGGTGTCCTACGAGCAGTACTTC.

J is TRBJ1-4 and V is TRBV5-5; perhaps TRBD1 as D (5 bases). The V end lost 4 bases, the J end lost 5 bases, and 15 bases lay between the germline ends. The V gene's germline CDR1 is SGHKS and CDR2 YYEKEE (reference sequence). The CDR3 runs to 15 residues. CDR3 sequence (DNA): TGTGCCAGCAGCACTGACAGAAGGAACAATGAAAAACTGTTTTTT. Protein: CASSTDRRNNEKLFF.

This clone was seen just once. CDR3 in amino acids: CASSVGSAEKLFF. The DNA for the CDR3 is TGTGCCAGCAGCGTTGGCAGTGCTGAAAAACTGTTTTTT. The chain couples TRBV9 to TRBJ1-4; D gene uncertain. Germline CDR1 is SGDLS and CDR2 is YYNGEE. This CDR3 contains 13 residues. The V end lost 2 bases, the J end lost 7 bases, and 9 bases lay between the germline ends.

The V gene is TRBV6-1, the J gene TRBJ1-1, with 8 bases identical to TRBD1. The CDR3 is 14 amino acids. Germline-derived CDR1 and CDR2 are MNHNS and SASEGT. V shed 7 bases, J shed 8 bases, and the junction held 12 bases outside the gene matches. Here the CDR3 DNA reads TGTGCCAGCACTGCCAGGGGGCGTTCATCCGAAGCTTTCTTT. This encodes CASTARGRSSEAFF.

CDR3: CASSSAGLAIPGELFF. As DNA, the CDR3 is TGTGCCAGCAGCTCTGCGGGACTAGCGATCCCCGGGGAGCTGTTTTTT. The rearrangement uses TRBV5-6 and TRBJ2-2; TRBD2 matches at 10 bases. The CDR3 runs to 16 residues. Trimming cost V 3 bases and J 6 bases; bases outside gene matches: 8. CDR1 is SGHDT, CDR2 YYEEEE, per germline. Full variable domain (missing parts from reference TRBV5-6 and TRBJ2-2): DAGVTQSPTHLIKTRGQQVTLRCSPKSGHDTVSWYQQALGQGPQFIFQYYEEEERQRGNFPDRFSGHQFPNYSSELNVNALLLGDSALYLCASSSAGLAIPGELFFGEGSRLTVL.

This clone was found once. The rearrangement joins TRBV9 to TRBJ1-1, with D maybe TRBD1 (5 bases). The V gene's germline CDR1 is SGDLS and CDR2 YYNGEE. The CDR3 is 16 amino acids. Trimming took off 3 bases at V and 4 bases at J, with 19 bases between the two ends. The CDR3 region is CASSAPLQGNRTEAFF. As DNA, the CDR3 is TGTGCCAGCAGCGCTCCCCTCCAGGGCAACCGCACTGAAGCTTTCTTT. The complete variable domain, with remaining parts taken from reference TRBV9 and TRBJ1-1, reads DSGVTQTPKHLITATGQRVTLRCSPRSGDLSVYWYQQSLDQGLQFLIQYYNGEERAKGNILERFSAQQFPDLHSELNLSSLELGDSALYFCASSAPLQGNRTEAFFGQGTRLTVV.

The chain combines TRBV15 with TRBJ2-1, with D uncertain. The V end lost 0 bases, the J end lost 9 bases, and 12 bases lay between the germline ends. CDR3 length: 14 residues. Germline CDR1 reads LNHNV; CDR2 reads YYDKDF (reference sequence). The CDR3 sequence: CATSRDLGFSEQFF. CDR3 DNA sequence: TGTGCCACCAGCAGAGATCTGGGGTTCTCTGAGCAGTTCTTC.

The V and J genes are TRBV5-4 and TRBJ2-7, with a possible D match to TRBD2 (6 bases). Germline V gene lookup returns CDR1 SGHNT and CDR2 YYREEE (reference sequence). This CDR3 is 15 amino acids long. Trimming cost V 0 bases and J 5 bases, with 15 bases left between them. The CDR3: CASSLEVGGGDEQYF. CDR3 nucleotide sequence: TGTGCCAGCAGCTTGGAGGTGGGAGGAGGGGACGAGCAGTACTTC.

This chain uses TRBV6-5 with TRBJ2-7, with D perhaps TRBD1 or TRBD2 (5 bases each). V gave up 4 bases and J gave up 3 bases, with 13 bases separating them. This CDR3 contains 14 residues. Germline V gene lookup returns CDR1 MNHEY and CDR2 SVGAGI. The CDR3 region has the DNA TGTGCCAGCAGTTCCCCGGGACGGAGCTACGAGCAGTACTTC. Its protein product is CASSSPGRSYEQYF.

This chain joins TRBV30 and TRBJ2-1; D may be TRBD1 or TRBD2 (6 bases each). The CDR3 extends over 14 amino acids. The germline CDR1 and CDR2 sequences are GTSNPN and SVGIG (reference sequence). V was pared by 7 bases and J by 4 bases, with 17 bases between. The CDR3 loop reads CASQGLRGYNEQFF. The CDR3 DNA follows: TGTGCCTCCCAGGGGCTGCGGGGTTACAATGAGCAGTTCTTC. Full variable domain (outside the CDR3, taken from reference TRBV30 and TRBJ2-1): SQTIHQWPATLVQPVGSPLSLECTVEGTSNPNLYWYRQAAGRGLQLLFYSVGIGQISSEVPQNLSASRPQDRQFILSSKKLLLSDSGFYLCASQGLRGYNEQFFGPGTRLTVL.

The V and J genes are TRBV10-1 and TRBJ2-2; 10 bases align to TRBD2. Per germline, CDR1 WNHNN and CDR2 SYGVQD (reference sequence). The CDR3 sequence is 16 residues long. Trimming cost V 3 bases and J 0 bases; bases outside gene matches: 1. This chain's CDR3 is CASSELAGSNTGELFF. The CDR3, as DNA: TGCGCCAGCAGTGAACTAGCGGGGTCGAACACCGGGGAGCTGTTTTTT.

The chain employs TRBV7-9 and TRBJ2-2; the D gene is possibly TRBD2 (5 bases). The CDR3 covers 15 residues. V lost 8 bases and J 3 bases, leaving 16 bases between the germline ends. Germline V gives CDR1 SEHNR, CDR2 FQNEAQ (reference sequence). The CDR3 DNA sequence: TGTGCCAGCGAGGGAAGACACCTTGACACCGGGGAGCTGTTTTTT. Its protein product is CASEGRHLDTGELFF.

The count of this clone is one. The chain links TRBV27 to TRBJ1-1; D not certain. Germline values: CDR1 MNHEY, CDR2 SMNVEV (reference sequence). The CDR3 length is 14 residues. V gave up 6 bases and J gave up 5 bases, with 16 bases separating them. In DNA, the CDR3 is TGTGCCAGCAGCCAATCGAGGGTAGGGACTGAAGCTTTCTTT. Its translation is CASSQSRVGTEAFF.

The chain recombines TRBV28 with TRBJ1-5, with D hard to call. Trimming took off 1 base at V and 7 bases at J, with 8 bases between the two ends. The CDR3 length is 13 residues. In germline, CDR1 is MDHEN, CDR2 SYDVKM. The CDR3 spells CASSLLGTQPQHF. The DNA for the CDR3 is TGTGCCAGCAGTTTATTAGGAACCCAGCCCCAGCATTTT.

The rearrangement joins TRBV2 to TRBJ1-5; no definite D call. Trimming removed 6 bases at V and 1 base at J, with 19 bases between. Germline CDR1 SNHLY, CDR2 FYNNEI. The CDR3 is 17 amino acids. Here the CDR3 DNA reads TGTGCCAGCAGAGAGAGAACGGGGTTTTTGAGCAATCAGCCCCAGCATTTT. It specifies CASRERTGFLSNQPQHF.

V is TRBV11-2 and J is TRBJ2-7; D unresolved. The CDR3 has 10 residues. Germline V CDR1 and CDR2: SGHAT, FQNNGV. The germline V and J ends were trimmed by 5 bases and 4 bases, with 3 bases remaining between them. Written as DNA, the CDR3 is TGTGCCAGCAGCGCATACGAGCAGTACTTC. Its protein is CASSAYEQYF.

This clone was detected once. Here the CDR3 reads CASSLGGLAGDNEQFF. The DNA of the CDR3 is TGTGCCAGCAGCTTAGGCGGGCTAGCGGGAGACAATGAGCAGTTCTTC. V gene TRBV7-8 combines with J gene TRBJ2-1, with 10 bases aligning to TRBD2. The CDR3 is 16 amino acids. Trimming took 1 base from V and 5 from J; bases not matched to a gene: 5. Germline values: CDR1 SGHVS, CDR2 FQNEAQ.

CDR3 loop: CASSLGKAENQPQHF. CDR3 nucleotides: TGTGCCAGCAGCTTGGGGAAGGCAGAAAATCAGCCCCAGCATTTT. The V and J genes are TRBV5-5 and TRBJ1-5; D ambiguous. This CDR3 spans 15 amino acids. Trimming pared 0 bases from V and 4 bases from J, leaving 11 bases between. Germline lookup yields CDR1 SGHKS and CDR2 YYEKEE (reference sequence).

The V call is TRBV5-1, the J call TRBJ2-7; a weak D match, TRBD2 (5 bases). CDR3 length: 15 residues. CDR1 and CDR2 from the germline V gene are SGHRS and YFSETQ. V was cut by 2 bases and J by 3 bases, with 15 bases left in between. CDR3 sequence (DNA): TGCGCCAGCAGCTTCAACAGCGTAAGCGGCTACGAGCAGTACTTC. Encoded protein: CASSFNSVSGYEQYF.

The chain couples TRBV19 to TRBJ1-1; a weak D match, TRBD1 (5 bases). Trimming took 6 bases from V and 7 from J, leaving 15 bases between them. The CDR3 extends over 13 amino acids. Per germline, CDR1 LNHDA and CDR2 SQIVND (reference sequence). The DNA for the CDR3 is TGTGCCAGTAGCCCGGGGGTAAGCCTTGAAGCTTTCTTT. This encodes CASSPGVSLEAFF.

The V gene is TRBV21-1, the J gene TRBJ2-1; the DNA was not compared with TRBD2, the D call given in the table. TRBV21-1 is reported as a pseudogene. The CDR3 length is 21 residues. The CDR3 DNA reads as TGTGCCAGCAGCAAAGCAGAAGGCGGTGACACTAGCGGAGCTTACCACAATGAGCAGTTCTTC. This gives the protein CASSKAEGGDTSGAYHNEQFF.

Written as DNA, the CDR3 is TGCGCCAGCAGCTTGCTGACAGGATACTCTGGGGCCAACGTCCTGACTTTC. It is translated as CASSLLTGYSGANVLTF. The gene calls are TRBV5-1 and TRBJ2-6; TRBD1 is a possible D gene (6 bases). This CDR3 has 17 amino acids. The germline V gene encodes CDR1 SGHRS and CDR2 YFSETQ. Trimming removed 1 base at V and 0 bases at J, with 11 bases between.

CDR3: CASSEAGLEAGRRKTQYF. CDR3 in DNA: TGTGCCAGCAGTGAAGCTGGGTTGGAGGCGGGGCGGAGAAAGACCCAGTACTTC. The genes are TRBV6-1 and TRBJ2-5, with D perhaps TRBD2 (6 bases). The V end was cut by 0 bases, the J end by 6 bases, with 23 bases between. The length of the CDR3 is 18 residues. Germline loops: CDR1 MNHNS, CDR2 SASEGT.

The V gene is TRBV7-2, the J gene TRBJ1-2; TRBD1 is a possible D gene (5 bases). Between the trimmed V and J ends, which lost 5 bases and 7 bases, there was a span of 17 bases. Germline-derived CDR1 and CDR2 are SGHTA and FQGNSA. This CDR3 spans 14 amino acids. The CDR3 spells CASSPGSPQTGYTF. Here the CDR3 DNA reads TGTGCCAGCAGCCCAGGGAGTCCGCAGACTGGCTACACCTTC.